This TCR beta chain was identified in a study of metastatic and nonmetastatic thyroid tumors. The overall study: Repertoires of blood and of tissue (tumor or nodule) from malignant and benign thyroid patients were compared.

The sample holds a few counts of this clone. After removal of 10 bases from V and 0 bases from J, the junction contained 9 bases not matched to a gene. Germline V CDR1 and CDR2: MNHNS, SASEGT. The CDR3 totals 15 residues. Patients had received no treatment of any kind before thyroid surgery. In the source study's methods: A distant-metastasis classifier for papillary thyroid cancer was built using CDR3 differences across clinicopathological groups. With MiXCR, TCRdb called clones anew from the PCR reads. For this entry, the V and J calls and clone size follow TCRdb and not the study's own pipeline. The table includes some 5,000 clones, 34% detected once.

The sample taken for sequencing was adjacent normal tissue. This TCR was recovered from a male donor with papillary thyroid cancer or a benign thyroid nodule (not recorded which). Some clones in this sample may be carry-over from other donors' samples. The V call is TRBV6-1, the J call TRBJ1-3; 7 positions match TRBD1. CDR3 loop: CANVTGSSSGNTIYF. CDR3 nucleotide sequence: TGTGCCAACGTGACAGGGTCGAGCTCTGGAAACACCATATATTTT.